This note documents a single T cell receptor beta chain sequence. It lacks a known antigen. No clone much larger than this one lies a single base away; base qualities are absent. Trimming takes 4 bases off V and 2 bases off J; junction bases not matched to a gene: 2. CDR1 LNHNV and CDR2 YYDKDF were looked up in the germline V gene (reference sequence). The CDR3 starts with the cysteine, ends with the phenylalanine, and has 15 residues. Only CDR3 DNA remains: 45 bases, in frame from the first base. These data are taken from a study of OX40 agonist ivuxolimab in advanced cancers. About the full investigation: Ivuxolimab was an agonistic, fully human IgG2 monoclonal antibody directed against OX40 (CD134), a costimulatory receptor. Intravenous ivuxolimab was administered to patients every 2 weeks at six dose levels: 0.01, 0.1, 0.3, 1.5, 3 and 10 mg/kg. Of the roughly 51 patients in dose escalation, some 19 had hepatocellular carcinoma, roughly 15 had melanoma, 9 had renal cell carcinoma and 9 had head and neck cancer. In the dose-escalation cohort, 70% to 85% of patients were male, and the mean age was approximately 55 years, with a range of roughly 20 to 85. Patients were allowed to have had prior anti-PD-1, anti-PD-L1 or anti-CTLA-4 therapy, and approximately 40% of the dose-escalation patients had been treated with checkpoint inhibitors. Three dose-escalation patients achieved partial responses, one with hepatocellular carcinoma and two with cutaneous melanoma. Peripheral TCRbeta sequencing was intended to test whether TCR sequence diversity was altered and clonal T-cell expansion was caused by ivuxolimab. The paper reports the monotherapy dose-escalation portion (N of about 52 patients) of the phase I ivuxolimab trial. Summary of the overall study and its limitations: In the 0.1-3.0 mg/kg groups, partial responders had among the lowest normalized peripheral clonal expansion, particularly in CD8+ T cells. Which antigens the clonally expanded peripheral T cells were specific for was not determined. Low levels of normalized T-cell clonal expansion were also seen in some patients who did not respond. Clonal expansion of both CD4+ and CD8+ blood T cells was observed from baseline to week 6 at doses 0.1 to 3.0 mg/kg. After ivuxolimab, CD8+ T cells had more expanded clones than CD4+ T cells on average.

For sequencing of the TCRbeta CDR3 region, genomic DNA was extracted from the sorted cells. The immunoSEQ Assay was used to sequence the TCRbeta CDR3 regions. TCRdb stores this immuneACCESS table with in-frame sequences only. Part of the clones is absent; in the studies checked, under half of the shortfall reflects unresolved V genes, and no reason is known for the rest. This sample lists roughly 62,000 clones; roughly 84% were detected once. The ten largest clones take up roughly 4.4% of the sample. Patients with autoimmune disease history or receiving systemic immunosuppression were excluded from the trial. Peripheral blood for TCR sequencing was collected from all dose cohorts at baseline, on cycle 4 day 1, and on cycle 7 day 1. Samples came from an open-label, multicenter, first-in-human phase I dose-escalation trial of ivuxolimab. The trial enrolled adults with locally advanced or metastatic head and neck squamous cell, hepatocellular, melanoma or renal cell carcinoma. Before TCR sequencing, CD4+ T cells and CD8+ T cells were sorted from peripheral blood as separate populations.

Here the chain combines TRBV15 and TRBJ2-6; TRBD1 lines up with 7 middle nucleotides. The clonotype comes from an adult with an advanced solid tumor such as melanoma, head and neck, liver or kidney cancer. The sample was CD4+ or CD8+ T cells sorted from blood, taken in a trial of the OX40 agonist ivuxolimab. The CDR3 is CATSTTGAGANVLTF. Read as DNA, the sequence is TGTGCCACCAGCACTACAGGGGCTGGGGCCAACGTCCTGACTTTC.